The 31 T cell receptor beta chains reported below all come from one sample, sequenced in a study of T-cell memory formation after mild COVID-19. TCRdb re-called the 5' RACE reads with MiXCR, one entry per CDR3 protein. This table has 100,000 to 150,000 distinct CDR3 sequences, roughly 6% appearing once. The source material was PBMCs or a T cell subset sorted from them (not recorded which). All receptors derive from an adult woman who had mild COVID-19 (a few samples of this study predate the infection). Cell type and time point are not known.

This sequence joins TRBV3-1 and TRBJ1-2; maybe TRBD1 (6 bases). Germline values: CDR1 LGHDT, CDR2 YNNKEL (reference sequence). Trimming pared 4 bases from V and 6 bases from J, leaving 18 bases between. The CDR3 is 15 residues long. CDR3 DNA: TGTGCCAGCAGCCTCCGATCGGGGGCAGGGAATGGCTACACCTTC. It codes for CASSLRSGAGNGYTF.

The chain employs TRBV24-1 and TRBJ2-1; 9 bases agree with TRBD2. V lost 3 bases, J lost 7 bases, and 15 bases stayed unmatched. The CDR3 spans 18 residues. The germline V gene encodes CDR1 KGHDR and CDR2 SFDVKD. The CDR3 loop reads CATSDLSIAGGPVNEQFF. CDR3 nucleotides: TGTGCCACCAGTGATCTATCGATCGCGGGGGGGCCGGTGAATGAGCAGTTCTTC.

This clonotype was found a few times. This sequence joins TRBV24-1 and TRBJ2-7; D ambiguous. V was trimmed by 2 bases and J by 1 base, leaving 11 bases between them. Germline CDR1 KGHDR, CDR2 SFDVKD. The CDR3 runs to 15 residues. In DNA, the CDR3 is TGTGCCACCAGTGATTCTGAGACCACTTCCTACGAGCAGTACTTC. Its translation is CATSDSETTSYEQYF.

This clonotype was seen repeatedly, ten times or more. The rearrangement links TRBV4-1 to TRBJ2-5; D is possibly TRBD2 (5 bases). Germline V gene sequence: CDR1 MGHRA, CDR2 YSYEKL. The CDR3 consists of 15 residues. The V end was cut by 0 bases, the J end by 4 bases, with 12 bases between. The CDR3 sequence is CASSQDLSGGETQYF. CDR3 bases: TGCGCCAGCAGCCAAGATTTGTCCGGAGGAGAGACCCAGTACTTC.

This clonotype was seen a few times. The chain carries TRBV2 and TRBJ2-1; perhaps TRBD2 as D (7 bases). Trimming took off 6 bases at V and 8 bases at J, with 14 bases between the two ends. The CDR3 consists of 13 residues. From germline, CDR1 is SNHLY and CDR2 FYNNEI. The DNA of the CDR3 is TGTGCCAGCAGAACCTGGGGGGGCCATGAGCAGTTCTTC. Its translation: CASRTWGGHEQFF.

At least ten counts were recorded for this clonotype. CDR3 sequence: CASSYSIFRYNEQFF. The DNA for the CDR3 is TGTGCCAGCAGTTACTCGATTTTTAGATACAATGAGCAGTTCTTC. The chain recombines TRBV6-5 with TRBJ2-1, with D hard to call. The CDR3 loop spans 15 amino acids. The germline V gene has CDR1 MNHEY and CDR2 SVGAGI. Trimming took off 0 bases at V and 4 bases at J, with 10 bases between the two ends.

This clonotype has ten or more counts. The V and J genes are TRBV5-1 and TRBJ2-5; the match to TRBD1 covers 7 bases. Germline V CDR1 and CDR2: SGHRS, YFSETQ. CDR3 length: 16 residues. With V trimmed by 1 base and J by 4 bases, 10 bases remained unmatched. CDR3 in DNA: TGCGCCAGCAGCTTGAGAAGACAGGGTGGAATAGAGACCCAGTACTTC. It yields the protein CASSLRRQGGIETQYF.

This clonotype was detected a few times. The chain joins TRBV5-1 to TRBJ1-1; 9 nucleotides line up with TRBD1. The CDR3 is 15 residues long. The V and J ends lost 0 bases and 5 bases, in that order; junction bases with no gene match: 5. Germline CDR1 is SGHRS and CDR2 is YFSETQ. The CDR3 DNA reads TGCGCCAGCAGCTTGGACAGGGGGCTGGGGACTGAAGCTTTCTTT. The encoded protein is CASSLDRGLGTEAFF.

This clonotype was seen at least ten times. The V call is TRBV11-2, the J call TRBJ1-1; 10 bases map to TRBD1. Germline V gene data show CDR1 as SGHAT and CDR2 as FQNNGV. The CDR3 has 15 amino acids. J lost 3 bases, V lost 5 bases, and 6 bases had no gene match. The CDR3 region is CASSPRTGGDTEAFF. DNA for the CDR3: TGTGCCAGCAGCCCAAGGACAGGGGGGGACACTGAAGCTTTCTTT.

The chain employs TRBV27 and TRBJ2-2; D call uncertain. V was shortened by 0 bases and J by 11 bases, with 10 bases between the two germline ends. CDR3 length: 13 residues. The V gene's germline CDR1 is MNHEY and CDR2 SMNVEV (reference sequence). CDR3: CASSLSKGTELFF. DNA for the CDR3: TGTGCCAGCAGTTTATCGAAGGGCACCGAGCTGTTTTTT.

This sequence joins TRBV12-3 or TRBV12-4 and TRBJ2-1, with D unclear. The CDR3 extends over 13 amino acids. V lost 3 bases and J lost 6, with 9 bases in between. DNA for the CDR3: TGTGCCAGCAGTTTGTTCCACGCCAATGAGCAGTTCTTC. Amino acids: CASSLFHANEQFF.

The rearrangement links TRBV5-1 to TRBJ2-5; D perhaps matches TRBD1 (5 bases). V was clipped by 4 bases and J by 5 bases, with 24 bases between them. The CDR3 has 17 amino acids. Germline CDR1 and CDR2: SGHRS and YFSETQ. CDR3: CASSPLKVRSKGETQYF. The CDR3 DNA sequence: TGCGCCAGCAGCCCACTCAAGGTCCGAAGCAAGGGGGAGACCCAGTACTTC.

This clonotype was seen only once. The gene calls are TRBV7-2 and TRBJ1-2; D not resolved. Germline lookup yields CDR1 SGHTA and CDR2 FQGNSA. This CDR3 has 14 residues. V gave up 5 bases and J gave up 8 bases, with 18 bases separating them. The CDR3 loop is CASSPRWEGGGYTF. In DNA, the CDR3 is TGTGCCAGCAGCCCCCGATGGGAGGGCGGAGGCTACACCTTC.

The V gene is TRBV15, the J gene TRBJ2-7; D ambiguous. There are 13 residues in the CDR3. V dropped 0 bases and J dropped 4 bases, with 7 bases sitting between them. Germline lookup yields CDR1 LNHNV and CDR2 YYDKDF (reference sequence). CDR3 protein: CATSRDREYEQYF. In DNA, the CDR3 is TGTGCCACCAGCAGAGATCGAGAATACGAGCAGTACTTC.

The chain carries TRBV5-1 and TRBJ2-1; 8 positions agree with TRBD2. Germline CDR1 and CDR2: SGHRS and YFSETQ. The V segment lost 6 bases and the J segment 10 bases; nucleotides outside the gene matches: 15. The CDR3 spans 15 residues. The CDR3 protein is CASKLFTSGFFEQFF. The DNA of the CDR3 is TGCGCCAGCAAATTATTCACTAGCGGCTTTTTCGAGCAGTTCTTC.

This clonotype was observed many times. The genes are TRBV7-6 and TRBJ1-1, with TRBD1 identical over 7 bases. Germline CDR1 SGHVS, CDR2 FNYEAQ. CDR3 length equals 16 residues. V lost 5 bases to trimming and J lost 5 bases; unmatched junction nucleotides: 14. CDR3 loop: CASSPEVGQFGTEAFF. CDR3 nucleotides: TGTGCCAGCAGCCCGGAAGTGGGACAGTTTGGAACTGAAGCTTTCTTT.

In its sample, this clonotype was seen a few times. The V and J genes are TRBV5-1 and TRBJ1-6; no clear D gene. The V gene's germline CDR1 is SGHRS and CDR2 YFSETQ. CDR3 size: 15 residues. V lost 3 bases to trimming and J lost 7 bases, with 14 bases between them. In nucleotides, the CDR3 is TGCGCCAGCAGCTCTGACAAATCAGACAATTCACCCCTCCACTTT. It yields the protein CASSSDKSDNSPLHF. Combining the CDR3 with reference TRBV5-1 and TRBJ1-6 gives the whole variable domain KAGVTQTPRYLIKTRGQQVTLSCSPISGHRSVSWYQQTPGQGLQFLFEYFSETQRNKGNFPGRFSGRQFSNSRSEMNVSTLELGDSALYLCASSSDKSDNSPLHFGNGTRLTVT.

Points on this clonotype: A much larger clone is a single base away; this may be a read error. The chain is built from TRBV7-9 and TRBJ2-7; TRBD1 might be the D (6 bases). The CDR3 covers 12 residues. CDR1 is SEHNR and CDR2 is FQNEAQ in the germline V gene (reference sequence). The germline V and J ends were trimmed by 3 bases and 4 bases, with 7 bases remaining between them. The CDR3: CASSFTGYEQYF. CDR3 in DNA: TGTGCCAGCAGCTTTACAGGGTACGAGCAGTACTTC.

This chain connects TRBV29-1 to TRBJ2-3; no clear D gene. The V and J ends lost 4 bases and 2 bases respectively, with 4 bases between them. From germline, CDR1 is SQVTM and CDR2 ANQGSEA. This CDR3 spans 11 amino acids. Here the CDR3 DNA reads TGCAGCGTTGTTCTCACAGATACGCAGTATTTT. Protein product: CSVVLTDTQYF.

This clonotype was detected many times. The V call is TRBV12-3 or TRBV12-4, the J call TRBJ2-3; tentative D call: TRBD1 (5 bases). V lost 7 bases and J 1 base, leaving 15 bases between the germline ends. The CDR3 is made up of 15 amino acids. The CDR3: CASTPAGQGTDTQYF. CDR3 coding DNA: TGTGCCAGCACCCCGGCCGGACAAGGCACAGATACGCAGTATTTT.

This clonotype was counted only a few times. V is TRBV20-1 and J is TRBJ1-3; D unresolved. V was cut by 4 bases and J by 4 bases, with 8 bases left in between. Germline V CDR1 and CDR2: DFQATT, SNEGSKA (reference sequence). This CDR3 region has 12 residues. CDR3 residues: CSATAWGNTIYF. CDR3 DNA: TGCAGTGCTACCGCTTGGGGAAACACCATATATTTT.

The rearrangement uses TRBV30 and TRBJ2-3; 11 nucleotides agree with TRBD2. The CDR3 contains 14 residues. Losses at the gene ends were 5 bases for V and 4 bases for J; bases not matched to a gene: 5. Germline V CDR1 and CDR2: GTSNPN, SVGIG (reference sequence). The CDR3 sequence is CAWFTSGRADTQYF. CDR3 DNA: TGTGCCTGGTTTACTAGCGGGAGAGCAGATACGCAGTATTTT.

The chain carries TRBV5-1 and TRBJ2-7; perhaps D is TRBD1 or TRBD2 (7 bases each). CDR3 length: 15 amino acids. Germline loops: CDR1 SGHRS, CDR2 YFSETQ. The V and J ends lost 5 bases and 2 bases respectively, with 17 bases between them. The CDR3 bases are TGCGCCAGCAGGGGGGGGGGACAGCCGACCTACGAGCAGTACTTC. Translating gives CASRGGGQPTYEQYF.

This clonotype was counted many times. V and J are TRBV7-2 and TRBJ2-2, with D perhaps TRBD1 (8 bases). The V gene's germline CDR1 is SGHTA and CDR2 FQGNSA. The CDR3 runs 15 residues. The V end lost 4 bases, the J end lost 5 bases, and 14 bases lay between the germline ends. CDR3 in amino acids: CASSSGQGGTGELFF. CDR3 DNA: TGTGCCAGCAGCTCCGGACAGGGAGGGACCGGGGAGCTGTTTTTT.

There are many counts of this clonotype. The V call is TRBV5-6, the J call TRBJ2-3, with TRBD2 identical over 10 bases. The CDR3 runs to 15 residues. Germline trimming cut 4 bases from V and 4 bases from J; bases unmatched to any gene: 6. CDR1 is SGHDT, CDR2 YYEEEE, per germline. The CDR3: CASSNRLAGADTQYF. The DNA of the CDR3 is TGTGCCAGCAGCAACCGACTAGCGGGTGCAGATACGCAGTATTTT.

This clonotype appeared a few times. In DNA, the CDR3 is TGTGCCAGCAGCTCGACAAGGGAGCCCAGGACTTCACCCCTCCACTTT. It encodes CASSSTREPRTSPLHF. V gene TRBV5-5 combines with J gene TRBJ1-6; D ambiguous. This CDR3 comprises 16 residues. V shed 3 bases and J shed 9 bases, with 19 bases lying between them. Germline CDR1 and CDR2: SGHKS and YYEKEE (reference sequence).

This clonotype was recorded at least ten times. This rearrangement joins TRBV11-2 to TRBJ2-1; TRBD1 might be the D (6 bases). V lost 4 bases to trimming and J lost 0 bases, with 10 bases between them. The CDR3 totals 15 residues. Germline V gene sequence: CDR1 SGHAT, CDR2 FQNNGV. The CDR3 DNA reads TGTGCCAGCAGCTGGGGACACTTCTCCTACAATGAGCAGTTCTTC. It codes for CASSWGHFSYNEQFF. Using reference TRBV11-2 and TRBJ2-1 for the parts outside the CDR3, the full variable domain is EAGVAQSPRYKIIEKRQSVAFWCNPISGHATLYWYQQILGQGPKLLIQFQNNGVVDDSQLPKDRFSAERLKGVDSTLKIQPAKLEDSAVYLCASSWGHFSYNEQFFGPGTRLTVL.

This chain's CDR3 is CASSQPNTEAFF. DNA of the CDR3: TGTGCCAGCAGCCAACCAAACACTGAAGCTTTCTTT. The gene calls are TRBV3-1 and TRBJ1-1; D call uncertain. Germline CDR1 LGHDT, CDR2 YNNKEL (reference sequence). CDR3 length: 12 amino acids. Between the trimmed V and J ends, which lost 2 bases and 2 bases, there was a span of 3 bases.

This clonotype was counted between two and nine times. The V gene is TRBV5-1, the J gene TRBJ1-1; TRBD1 is a possible D gene (5 bases). The CDR3 loop spans 14 amino acids. Germline CDR1 and CDR2: SGHRS and YFSETQ. Deletions cut 6 bases from V and 4 bases from J, with 16 bases between. The CDR3 spells CASTLGPGGTEAFF. The CDR3 nucleotides are TGCGCCAGCACCCTGGGACCGGGAGGCACTGAAGCTTTCTTT.

This clonotype has just a few counts. The chain carries TRBV27 and TRBJ1-6; TRBD1 matches at 10 bases. This CDR3 region has 14 residues. The V and J ends lost 8 bases and 10 bases, in that order; junction bases with no gene match: 8. In germline, CDR1 is MNHEY, CDR2 SMNVEV (reference sequence). The CDR3 DNA reads as TGTGCCAGCTGCCGGGACAGGGGCCACTCACCCCTCCACTTT. Amino acid sequence: CASCRDRGHSPLHF.

The chain uses TRBV5-1 and TRBJ2-3; TRBD2 matches at 11 bases. Unmatched junction bases numbered 7, after V lost 3 bases and J lost 4 bases. CDR1 and CDR2 (germline): SGHRS, YFSETQ. This CDR3 is built from 16 residues. CDR3 sequence reads: CASSSTGTSGADTQYF. CDR3 bases: TGCGCCAGCAGCTCGACCGGGACTAGCGGAGCAGATACGCAGTATTTT.